Listed below are T cell receptor beta chains from one sample, sequenced in a study of T cells in Graves' hyperthyroidism and ophthalmopathy. TCRdb recomputed calls from the multiplex PCR reads with MiXCR, one row per CDR3 protein. Among about 610,000 distinct CDR3 sequences listed, 46% were seen once. Source material: peripheral blood or thyroid tissue (not recorded which). The receptors shown here come from a woman younger than 30 with Graves' hyperthyroidism. The CDR3 runs from the conserved cysteine through the conserved F or W. The D gene is left open where the match is weak. The size of a clone is reported for some rows only, either as once, few or many, or as a class for expanded clones.

>TRBJ1-1|.|once|TRBV20-1
TGCAGTGCTAGAGATCCGGACCAAGCTTTCTTT
CSARDPDQAFF
>TRBJ1-2|.|few|TRBV3-1
TGTGCCAGCAGCCAAGGCAATGGGTATGGCTACACCTTC
CASSQGNGYGYTF
>TRBJ2-2|TRBD1|.|TRBV7-9
TGTGCCAGCAGCTCAGGGGGCTCGGGGGAGCTGTTTTTT
CASSSGGSGELFF
>TRBJ2-6|TRBD1|.|TRBV20-1
TGCAGTGCTAGGCAGACAGGGTTCGTCTCTGGGGCCAACGTCCCGACTTTC
CSARQTGFVSGANVPTF
>TRBJ2-7|TRBD2|.|TRBV20-1
TGCAGTGCTAGAGGGACTAGCGGGTTTGAGTACGAGCAGTACTTC
CSARGTSGFEYEQYF
>TRBJ2-5|TRBD2|.|TRBV7-7
TGTGCCAGCAGCCCCGATCCGGGAGGGATCGAAGAGACCCAGTACTTC
CASSPDPGGIEETQYF
>TRBJ2-7|.|.|TRBV5-1
TGCGCCAGCAGCTTGGACGCCCGGGAGCTGTACTTC
CASSLDARELYF
>TRBJ2-7|.|many|TRBV10-3
TGTGCCATCAGTGAGAGGATGGGGGATTACGAGCAGTACTTC
CAISERMGDYEQYF
>TRBJ2-7|TRBD1|.|TRBV6-5
TGTGCCACCGATAGGGGGCAGGGGGCCTCCTACGAGCAGTACTTC
CATDRGQGASYEQYF
>TRBJ1-5|.|.|TRBV7-6
TGTGCCAGCAGCTTTGGGACTAGCGGGGGGCAGCCCCAGCATTTT
CASSFGTSGGQPQHF
>TRBJ2-7|TRBD2|many|TRBV6-1
TGTGCCAGCATGCCGGGACTAGCGGCTTACGAGCAGTACTTC
CASMPGLAAYEQYF
>TRBJ1-5|.|.|TRBV10-3
TGTGCCATCAGTGAGCGGACTAGCGGGTCTAATCAGCCCCAGCATTTT
CAISERTSGSNQPQHF
>TRBJ2-7|.|many|TRBV4-3
TGCGCCAGCAGTGGAGGTACGGTCGGCTACGAGCAGTACTTC
CASSGGTVGYEQYF
>TRBJ1-1|.|.|TRBV7-9
TGTGCCAGTAGTAACTGGAACACTGAAGCTTTCTTT
CASSNWNTEAFF
>TRBJ1-5|.|many|TRBV6-2/TRBV6-3
TGTGCCAGCAGTTACAGGGAAGATCAGCCCCAGCATTTT
CASSYREDQPQHF
>TRBJ1-1|TRBD1|once|TRBV28
TGTGCCAGCAGTTCCCCGACAGGGAGGGGCGCTGAAGCCTTCTTT
CASSSPTGRGAEAFF
>TRBJ2-6|TRBD1|.|TRBV7-2
TGTGCCAGCAGCTCAACCGGGACAGGCAATCTTGGCTCTGGGGCCAACGTCCTGACTTTC
CASSSTGTGNLGSGANVLTF
>TRBJ1-5|.|once|TRBV19
.
CASSFGHGAYEHF
>TRBJ1-1|.|many|TRBV9
TGTGCCAGCAGCGTAGTTCAGGGGCACACTGAAGCTTTCTTT
CASSVVQGHTEAFF
>TRBJ2-7|.|.|TRBV7-7
TGTGCCAGCCGTTGGCCGGGGGCTGGAACCTACGAGCAGTACTTC
CASRWPGAGTYEQYF
>TRBJ1-6|TRBD1|.|TRBV9
TGTGCCAGCAGCGTAGAAGGACAGGGAAGTTTACCCCTCCACTTT
CASSVEGQGSLPLHF
>TRBJ2-3|TRBD2|.|TRBV6-4
TGTGCCAGCAGAAGGACTAGCGGGCTACAAACAGATACGCAGTATTTT
CASRRTSGLQTDTQYF
>TRBJ1-2|.|many|TRBV6-6
TGTGCCAGCAGCGGCCAAGGCAGGAACTATGGCTACACCTTC
CASSGQGRNYGYTF
>TRBJ2-1|.|.|TRBV7-9
TGTGCCAGCAGCCTTAGGGACACCCCCTCCTACAATGAGCAGTTCTTC
CASSLRDTPSYNEQFF
>TRBJ1-2|TRBD1|.|TRBV5-1
TGCGCCAGCAGCTCGCCCGGACAGGGAATAATCAATGGCTACACCTTC
CASSSPGQGIINGYTF
>TRBJ1-5|.|many|TRBV20-1
TGCAGTGCTAGAGATCCGCAGGGGTCGGGTGGCAATCAGCCCCAGCATTTT
CSARDPQGSGGNQPQHF
>TRBJ1-4|.|.|TRBV12-3/TRBV12-4
TGTGCCAGCAGCCGAGAGATCGGAGGCAGCGCTGAAAAACTGTTTTTT
CASSREIGGSAEKLFF
>TRBJ1-2|TRBD1|many|TRBV12-3/TRBV12-4
TGTGCCAGCAGTTTAGGACAGGGAAACTACTACACCTTC
CASSLGQGNYYTF
>TRBJ2-7|.|many|TRBV5-4
TGTGCCAGCAGTCCCGGAAGTGAGGGCTACGAGCAGTACTTC
CASSPGSEGYEQYF
>TRBJ1-1|TRBD1|few|TRBV11-3
TGTGCCAGCAGCTTAGATAATAGGGGGACAGGGAACACTGAAGCTTTCTTT
CASSLDNRGTGNTEAFF
>TRBJ1-4|TRBD1|.|TRBV2
TGTGCCAGCAGCTGGGACAGGGGTCAGGTTGAAAAACTGTTTTTT
CASSWDRGQVEKLFF
>TRBJ1-1|.|.|TRBV24-1
TGTGCCACCAGTGAACCCGGGACTAGCGGGAGGATGAACACTGAAGCTTTCTTT
CATSEPGTSGRMNTEAFF
>TRBJ2-6|.|once|TRBV20-1
TGCAGTGCTAGATCGACCAGAGAAGCTTTC
CSARSTREAF
>TRBJ1-1|.|many|TRBV5-8
TGTGCCAGCAGCTTGAGTCTAGGGGGGGGCACTGAAGCTTTCTTT
CASSLSLGGGTEAFF
>TRBJ1-1|TRBD1|many|TRBV12-5
TGTGCTAGTGGTTTGGTCCGGGACAGGGATGCTTTCTTT
CASGLVRDRDAFF
>TRBJ1-4|.|many|TRBV19
TGTGCCAGCCGAGGACAGCAGTTCTATGAAAAACTGTTTTTT
CASRGQQFYEKLFF
>TRBJ1-2|.|few|TRBV5-1
TGCGCCAGCAGCCATTCCGACTCCCGATGGGATGGCTACACCTTC
CASSHSDSRWDGYTF
>TRBJ2-2|.|few|TRBV27
TGTGCCAGCAGTTTAAATACAGAAACCGGGGAGCTGTTTTTT
CASSLNTETGELFF
>TRBJ2-3|.|.|TRBV24-1
TGTGCCACCAGTTCCGGATTCACAGATACGCAGTATTTT
CATSSGFTDTQYF
>TRBJ2-7|TRBD2|.|TRBV11-2
TGTGCCAGCAGCCCCGGGACTAGCCTGGGGGGTGAGCAGTACTTC
CASSPGTSLGGEQYF
>TRBJ2-7|.|.|TRBV6-6
TGTGCCAGCAGTTTCAGGGAGGATCCCTACGAGCAGTACTTC
CASSFREDPYEQYF
>TRBJ1-2|.|.|TRBV5-8
TGTGCCAGCAGCTTGGTTCAGGGTTATTCGCATGGCTACACCTTC
CASSLVQGYSHGYTF
>TRBJ1-2|.|.|TRBV29-1
TGCAGCGTTGAGTCGCAGGTGGGCGGCTACACCTTC
CSVESQVGGYTF
>TRBJ1-2|.|.|TRBV29-1
TGCAGCGTTGGTGAACAGGGAAACTATGGCTACACCTTC
CSVGEQGNYGYTF
>TRBJ2-5|.|.|TRBV5-1
TGCGCCAGCAGCTTGCAGCCGAACACCGGGACCACTTACCAAGAGACCCAGTACTTC
CASSLQPNTGTTYQETQYF
>TRBJ1-5|.|.|TRBV10-1
TGCGCCAGCAGTGAGTCAGGCAGTTGGGCCGAGCATTTT
CASSESGSWAEHF
>TRBJ1-3|.|many|TRBV6-5
TGTGCCAGCAGTTACGCTGATCGGGGCATCGGTAACACCATATATTTT
CASSYADRGIGNTIYF
>TRBJ1-5|.|few|TRBV29-1
TGCAGCGTTGAAGATCAGGGGTCTCAGTACGAGCATTTT
CSVEDQGSQYEHF
>TRBJ2-5|TRBD2|.|TRBV7-9
TGTGCCAGCAGGAAACCGGGAGGGAGGGAGACCCAGTACTTC
CASRKPGGRETQYF
>TRBJ2-5|TRBD2|many|TRBV6-5
TGTGCCAGCAGTGGAGGACTAGAAGGGGAGACCCAGTACTTC
CASSGGLEGETQYF
>TRBJ1-2|.|many|TRBV2
TGTGCCAGCAACCGCCCCGGCACTAACTATGGCTACACCTTC
CASNRPGTNYGYTF
>TRBJ1-1|.|many|TRBV24-1
TGTGCCCCCCGGGACGCTGAAGCTTTCTTT
CAPRDAEAFF
>TRBJ2-5|.|.|TRBV5-6
TGTGCCAGCAGCCACATCAGAGTAGGGTCGGGCGAGACCCAGTACTTC
CASSHIRVGSGETQYF
>TRBJ2-2|.|.|TRBV6-1
TGTGCCAGCAGCTTAAGGTTTATCGCCGACTCTGGGGAGCTGTTTTTT
CASSLRFIADSGELFF
>TRBJ2-7|.|.|TRBV13
TGTGCCAGCAGCCCGGGGGCAGATACGCAGTACTTC
CASSPGADTQYF
>TRBJ2-5|.|.|TRBV7-8
TGTGCCAGCAGCATTGCGGGTCGAGGCCAAGAGACCCAGTACTTC
CASSIAGRGQETQYF
>TRBJ2-5|.|.|TRBV20-1
TGCAGTGCTAGCCTGGCGGGAGAGACCCAGTACTTC
CSASLAGETQYF
>TRBJ2-1|.|few|TRBV2
TGTGCCAGCAGTGATCGAGGGTACTACAATGAGCAGTTCTTC
CASSDRGYYNEQFF
>TRBJ1-2|.|many|TRBV10-1
TGCGCCAGCAGTGAAGGCGGGACACCGAACTATGGCTACACCTTC
CASSEGGTPNYGYTF